The 27 T cell receptor beta chains given below trace back to one sample, sequenced in a study of T cells after yellow fever vaccination. TCRdb ran MiXCR on the 5' RACE reads and lists one entry per CDR3 protein. The sample includes 280,000 or so distinct CDR3 sequences, 8.5% to 10% seen only once; the top ten take 3% to 4%. The sample was CD4+ T cells sorted from PBMCs, taken 5 days after the yellow fever booster vaccination. These receptors were collected from a man between 18 and 29 years old who received the YFV17D yellow fever vaccine.

This clonotype was detected ten times or more. The chain is built from TRBV12-3 or TRBV12-4 and TRBJ2-3, with 10 bases matching TRBD2. The CDR3 loop spans 15 amino acids. The junction had 5 bases not matched to a gene; V was cut back by 6 bases and J by 2 bases. The CDR3 spells CASSPLAGDTDTQYF. The CDR3 DNA follows: TGTGCCAGCAGCCCCCTAGCGGGGGACACAGATACGCAGTATTTT.

The V and J genes are TRBV4-2 and TRBJ2-7; 7 bases are a match to TRBD1. Germline V gene lookup returns CDR1 LGHNA and CDR2 YNFKEQ. This CDR3 is built from 16 residues. Trimming took 1 base from V and 6 from J; bases not matched to a gene: 12. Written as DNA, the CDR3 is TGTGCCAGCAGCCAAGGAAAGACCGTCCGGGACAGCGAGCAGTACGTC. This codes for CASSQGKTVRDSEQYV.

Note on this clonotype: Because the CDR3 is missing its conserved closing phenylalanine or tryptophan, this is likely a read error. This rearrangement joins TRBV11-2 to TRBJ1-3; D unclear. The CDR3 contains 14 residues. CDR1 SGHAT and CDR2 FQNNGV come from the germline V gene. Trimming shortened V by 6 bases and J by 8 bases, and 17 bases separated the two germline ends. The CDR3 loop reads CASRLRGFVDTIYL. The CDR3 bases are TGTGCCAGCAGGTTACGGGGATTCGTAGACACCATATATCTT.

This clonotype occurred a few times. The chain links TRBV6-1 to TRBJ1-6, with TRBD1 matching over 9 bases. J gave up 8 bases and V 7 bases, and 9 bases lay outside the gene matches. Looked up from germline, CDR1 is MNHNS and CDR2 is SASEGT. The CDR3 sequence is 15 residues long. The CDR3 nucleotides read TGTGCCAGCACCCGGGACAGGGAGCCGGATTCACCCCTCCACTTT. Its translation is CASTRDREPDSPLHF.

CDR3 loop: CAISESRGGETQYF. The DNA of the CDR3 is TGTGCCATCAGTGAGTCGCGGGGGGGAGAGACCCAGTACTTC. The J gene is TRBJ2-5, the V gene TRBV10-3; 9 bases are shared with TRBD2. Germline trimming cut 0 bases from V and 4 bases from J; bases unmatched to any gene: 0. The CDR3 covers 14 residues. CDR1 is ENHRY and CDR2 is SYGVKD in the germline V gene.

This clonotype was found a few times. The chain uses TRBV18 and TRBJ1-1; 8 bases are a match to TRBD1. Trimming at V came to 6 bases and at J to 11 bases, leaving 5 bases not matched to a gene. The CDR3 extends over 11 amino acids. Germline lookup yields CDR1 KGHSH and CDR2 LQKENI. The CDR3 nucleotides read TGTGCCAGCTCCTCAGGGGGCGACGCTTTCTTT. This translates into CASSSGGDAFF.

The chain combines TRBV7-3 with TRBJ2-1; no firm D call. This CDR3 comprises 16 residues. Trimming took off 2 bases at V and 6 bases at J, with 17 bases between the two ends. Germline CDR1 and CDR2: SGHTA and FQGTGA. CDR3 region: CASSLAPGLGGNEQFF. For the CDR3, the DNA is TGTGCCAGCAGCTTAGCCCCGGGCTTAGGCGGCAATGAGCAGTTCTTC.

In this sample, this clonotype turned up a few times. The chain employs TRBV10-3 and TRBJ1-5; D not resolved. The V and J ends lost 3 bases and 3 bases respectively, with 12 bases between them. CDR1 and CDR2 (germline): ENHRY, SYGVKD. The CDR3 is made up of 15 amino acids. The CDR3 here is CAISEYPDLNQPQHF. The CDR3 DNA reads TGTGCCATCAGTGAATATCCGGACCTCAATCAGCCCCAGCATTTT.

This chain joins TRBV19 and TRBJ1-1, with D possibly TRBD1 on 5 matching bases. CDR1 is LNHDA and CDR2 is SQIVND in the germline V gene (reference sequence). Trimming cost V 6 bases and J 2 bases, with 16 bases left between them. The CDR3 runs to 15 residues. The CDR3 reads CASSPQGGYNTEAFF. DNA of the CDR3: TGTGCCAGTAGCCCTCAGGGAGGTTACAACACTGAAGCTTTCTTT.

In this sample, this clonotype turned up many times. Here the CDR3 reads CASSQGLYNSPLHF. The DNA for the CDR3 is TGTGCCAGCAGCCAAGGCCTCTATAATTCACCCCTCCACTTT. The chain uses TRBV14 and TRBJ1-6; D remains ambiguous. V lost 1 base to trimming and J lost 3 bases, with 4 bases between them. Germline assignment: CDR1 SGHDN and CDR2 FVKESK. The CDR3 has 14 residues.

This clonotype was recorded many times. An end of the junction differs from the germline gene, which may be a read error. The chain is built from TRBV6-2 or TRBV6-3 and TRBJ1-5, with 7 bases aligning to TRBD1. The CDR3 sequence is 14 residues long. Looked up from germline, CDR1 is MNHEY and CDR2 is SVGEGT. CDR3 sequence reads: CASSYWDSSQPQHF. The CDR3 region has the DNA TGTGCCAGCAGTTACTGGGACAGCAGTCAGCCCCAGCATTTT.

This chain uses TRBV19 with TRBJ1-4; 7 bases match TRBD1. V gave up 9 bases and J gave up 4 bases; unmatched junction bases: 8. The CDR3 extends over 14 amino acids. Germline CDR1 and CDR2: LNHDA and SQIVND (reference sequence). The CDR3 spells CASTKDRINEKLFF. The CDR3, as DNA: TGTGCCAGCACCAAGGACAGGATTAATGAAAAACTGTTTTTT. The full variable domain, its missing parts supplied by reference TRBV19 and TRBJ1-4, is DGGITQSPKYLFRKEGQNVTLSCEQNLNHDAMYWYRQDPGQGLRLIYYSQIVNDFQKGDIAEGYSVSREKKESFPLTVTSAQKNPTAFYLCASTKDRINEKLFFGSGTQLSVL.

V usage is TRBV12-3 or TRBV12-4 and J usage is TRBJ1-2, with D possibly TRBD1 on 6 matching bases. Trimming took 4 bases from V and 7 from J, leaving 13 bases between them. The CDR3 runs to 13 residues. CDR3 nucleotide sequence: TGTGCCAGCAGTTGGGGGCAGGGTCGTGGCTACACCTTC. This gives the protein CASSWGQGRGYTF.

The CDR3 coding sequence is TGTGCCAGCAGTTTGGGGACAGGGGGGATCACTGAAGCTTTCTTT. Amino acid sequence: CASSLGTGGITEAFF. The rearrangement joins TRBV12-3 or TRBV12-4 to TRBJ1-1; 11 positions agree with TRBD1. Trimming removed 3 bases from V and 4 bases from J; junction bases left unmatched: 4. The CDR3 totals 15 residues.

V usage is TRBV29-1 and J usage is TRBJ2-1; 10 bases match TRBD2. V was clipped by 0 bases and J by 7 bases; unmatched bases: 9. The CDR3 is 16 residues long. Germline V gene sequence: CDR1 SQVTM, CDR2 ANQGSEA. The CDR3 sequence is CSVEDRAGGPRNEQFF. CDR3 bases: TGCAGCGTTGAAGATCGAGCGGGGGGGCCCCGAAATGAGCAGTTCTTC.

This clonotype was seen more than once but under ten times. V usage is TRBV20-1 and J usage is TRBJ2-1; 9 nucleotides match TRBD1. CDR3 length: 14 amino acids. V shed 6 bases and J 7 bases; nucleotides not matched to a gene: 10. Germline CDR1 reads DFQATT; CDR2 reads SNEGSKA (reference sequence). CDR3 DNA: TGCAGTGCCGACCGGGACAGGGTCTATAATGAGCAGTTCTTC. This gives the protein CSADRDRVYNEQFF.

The CDR3 protein is CATSAEGLAGGRYNEQFF. CDR3 DNA sequence: TGTGCCACCAGTGCCGAGGGACTAGCGGGGGGGCGGTACAATGAGCAGTTCTTC. The genes are TRBV24-1 and TRBJ2-1, with 16 positions matching TRBD2. V dropped 5 bases and J dropped 4; count of bases not matched to a gene: 7. CDR1 and CDR2 from the germline V gene are KGHDR and SFDVKD. The CDR3 has 18 residues.

The chain links TRBV7-2 to TRBJ2-2; D not resolved. V lost 5 bases and J 6 bases, leaving 10 bases between the germline ends. CDR1 and CDR2 (germline): SGHTA, FQGNSA. The CDR3 runs to 13 residues. The CDR3 spells CASSPARAGELFF. The DNA for the CDR3 is TGTGCCAGCAGCCCTGCAAGGGCCGGGGAGCTGTTTTTT.

The CDR3 DNA sequence: TGCGCCAGCAGCTTATCACCGGGATTCCAAGAGACCCAGTACTTC. Translated: CASSLSPGFQETQYF. V gene TRBV5-1 combines with J gene TRBJ2-5; perhaps TRBD2 as D (5 bases). Germline loops: CDR1 SGHRS, CDR2 YFSETQ. Trimming removed 2 bases at V and 1 base at J, with 12 bases between. This CDR3 is built from 15 residues.

This clonotype was seen a few times. The chain combines TRBV4-3 with TRBJ2-3; weak D call: TRBD1 (5 bases). The CDR3 is 13 residues long. Germline CDR1 reads LGHNA; CDR2 reads YSLEER. Trimming removed 6 bases at V and 7 bases at J, with 14 bases between. The CDR3 is CASSQGRGNTQYF. The CDR3 coding sequence is TGCGCCAGCAGTCAGGGTAGGGGCAATACGCAGTATTTT.

This clonotype was seen a handful of times. V and J are TRBV6-2 or TRBV6-3 and TRBJ1-5; 7 bases are shared with TRBD1. The CDR3 spans 13 residues. Germline loops: CDR1 MNHEY, CDR2 SVGEGT. With V trimmed by 10 bases and J by 8 bases, 11 bases remained unmatched. The CDR3 DNA follows: TGTGCCACTGCGAGGGGGCGAAATGAGCCCCAGCATTTT. Translated: CATARGRNEPQHF.

This clonotype was detected only a few times. The V gene is TRBV2, the J gene TRBJ2-1; tentatively, D is TRBD2 (5 bases). This CDR3 is 16 amino acids long. The V gene's germline CDR1 is SNHLY and CDR2 FYNNEI. The V end lost 2 bases, the J end lost 1 base, and 12 bases lay between the germline ends. The CDR3 DNA is TGTGCCAGCAGTGAACTAGTTACTAGTTCCTACAATGAGCAGTTCTTC. It encodes CASSELVTSSYNEQFF.

In this sample, this clonotype turned up a few times. V is TRBV27 and J is TRBJ2-5, with 9 bases that match TRBD2. The CDR3 loop spans 15 amino acids. In germline, CDR1 is MNHEY, CDR2 SMNVEV (reference sequence). Germline trimming cut 5 bases from V and 4 bases from J; bases unmatched to any gene: 8. For the CDR3, the DNA is TGTGCCAGCAGTCGGGGCGGGGGGGCTATAGAGACCCAGTACTTC. It encodes CASSRGGGAIETQYF.

This clonotype was seen more than once but under ten times. The chain employs TRBV18 and TRBJ1-1, with D unclear. CDR3 length equals 14 residues. V was pared by 4 bases and J by 3 bases, with 12 bases between. The germline gives CDR1 KGHSH, CDR2 LQKENI. CDR3 sequence: CASSLAPGDTEAFF. The CDR3 DNA reads as TGTGCCAGCTCACTTGCTCCGGGAGACACTGAAGCTTTCTTT.

A few counts support this clonotype. This chain links TRBV9 with TRBJ1-6; the match to TRBD1 covers 8 bases. The V gene end was trimmed by 4 bases and the J gene end by 9 bases; junction bases not matched to a gene: 6. Germline V gives CDR1 SGDLS, CDR2 YYNGEE. This CDR3 is built from 14 residues. CDR3 sequence (DNA): TGTGCCAGCAGCATACAAGGACAGGGTTCACCCCTCCACTTT. This sequence encodes CASSIQGQGSPLHF.

This clonotype was picked up a small number of times. The chain has TRBV6-1 and TRBJ1-2, with TRBD1 matching 12 bases. The ends lost 3 bases at V and 7 bases at J; junction bases unmatched: 21. Looked up from germline, CDR1 is MNHNS and CDR2 is SASEGT. The CDR3 runs 20 residues. Written as DNA, the CDR3 is TGTGCCAGCAGTGACATCCGCCAGTACGGGACAGGGGGCGCGTCGGCTGGCTACACCTTC. Translated: CASSDIRQYGTGGASAGYTF.

The chain recombines TRBV20-1 with TRBJ1-5; D is ambiguous. Trimming shortened V by 0 bases and J by 9 bases, and 12 bases separated the two germline ends. The CDR3 runs to 13 residues. The germline CDR1 and CDR2 sequences are DFQATT and SNEGSKA (reference sequence). This CDR3 reads CSARDEVGRPQHF. CDR3 nucleotide sequence: TGCAGTGCTAGAGATGAAGTGGGAAGGCCCCAGCATTTT.